Listed below are T cell receptor beta chains from one sample, sequenced in a study of T cell responses to AZD1222 COVID-19 vaccine. TCRdb keeps only in-frame clones here, not all; method: immunoSEQ multiplex PCR. The sample lists 85,000 to 130,000 clones, approximately 93% occurring once. The material was peripheral blood, obtained on day 0 of AZD1222 vaccination. The receptors originated from an adult in good health. The CDR3 runs from the conserved cysteine through the conserved F or W. A D gene is named only where the DNA matches it firmly. A clone size is listed for some rows: how often the clone was seen (once, few, many), or a class if it is expanded.

j_call: TRBJ2-7
v_call: TRBV12-5
d_call: -
clone_size: -
cdr3_nt: TGTGCTAGTGGTTTGTCGGGACACTACGAGCAGTACTTC
cdr3_aa: CASGLSGHYEQYF

j_call: TRBJ2-7
v_call: TRBV28
d_call: -
clone_size: -
cdr3_nt: TGTGCCAGCGGGAGTCCCCCCTACGAGCAGTACTTC
cdr3_aa: CASGSPPYEQYF

j_call: TRBJ2-1
v_call: TRBV19
d_call: TRBD2
clone_size: -
cdr3_nt: TGTGCCAGTAGTCCGATTCGGGCGGGAGGGGTCTACAATGAGCAGTTCTTC
cdr3_aa: CASSPIRAGGVYNEQFF

j_call: TRBJ1-2
v_call: TRBV29-1
d_call: TRBD1
clone_size: once
cdr3_nt: TGCAGCGTTCGGTCCACAGGGGGCGCGGATGGCTACACCTTC
cdr3_aa: CSVRSTGGADGYTF

j_call: TRBJ2-1
v_call: TRBV13
d_call: TRBD1
clone_size: once
cdr3_nt: TGTGCCAGCAGCGACTCCGGGACAGGCATAAACAATGAGCAGTTCTTC
cdr3_aa: CASSDSGTGINNEQFF

j_call: TRBJ1-1
v_call: TRBV19
d_call: -
clone_size: -
cdr3_nt: TGTGCCAGTAGTATAACGGGCAACACTGAAGCTTTCTTT
cdr3_aa: CASSITGNTEAFF

j_call: TRBJ2-7
v_call: TRBV10-2
d_call: -
clone_size: -
cdr3_nt: TGCGCCACCCGGAAGGCCTACGAGCAGTACTTC
cdr3_aa: CATRKAYEQYF

j_call: TRBJ1-2
v_call: TRBV19
d_call: -
clone_size: -
cdr3_nt: TGTGCCAGTAGTATAGAGGGGACGGACTATGGCTACACCTTC
cdr3_aa: CASSIEGTDYGYTF

j_call: TRBJ2-7
v_call: TRBV27
d_call: TRBD2
clone_size: -
cdr3_nt: TGTGCCAGCAGTTCTACCCGACTAGCGGGGTTGAGCGAGCAGTACTTC
cdr3_aa: CASSSTRLAGLSEQYF

j_call: TRBJ1-5
v_call: TRBV28
d_call: -
clone_size: -
cdr3_nt: TGTGCCACCCTTTCGGACCCACCGAATACTCCCCAGCATTTT
cdr3_aa: CATLSDPPNTPQHF

j_call: TRBJ2-7
v_call: TRBV28
d_call: -
clone_size: -
cdr3_nt: TGTGCCAGCATAGCCCCGGAGGGCTCCTACGAGCAGTACTTC
cdr3_aa: CASIAPEGSYEQYF

j_call: TRBJ1-3
v_call: TRBV11-2
d_call: -
clone_size: -
cdr3_nt: TGTGCCAGCAGCGCGGGTTTATCTGGAAACACCATATATTTT
cdr3_aa: CASSAGLSGNTIYF

j_call: TRBJ1-6
v_call: TRBV5-1
d_call: -
clone_size: -
cdr3_nt: TGCGCCAGCAGCTTGGGTGGCTCCTATAATTCACCCCTCCACTTT
cdr3_aa: CASSLGGSYNSPLHF

j_call: TRBJ1-2
v_call: TRBV2
d_call: -
clone_size: -
cdr3_nt: TGTGCCAGCAGTGAATACCTGGGCACCTATGGCTACACCTTC
cdr3_aa: CASSEYLGTYGYTF

j_call: TRBJ2-7
v_call: TRBV24-1
d_call: TRBD2
clone_size: once
cdr3_nt: TGTGCCACCAGTGAATACGTCGGCGGGAGGGACGAGCAGTACTTC
cdr3_aa: CATSEYVGGRDEQYF

j_call: TRBJ2-3
v_call: TRBV27
d_call: TRBD1
clone_size: -
cdr3_nt: TGTGCCGTCAGGGTTCGGGACAGGGGGCAAGATACGCAGTATTTT
cdr3_aa: CAVRVRDRGQDTQYF

j_call: TRBJ1-5
v_call: TRBV5-1
d_call: TRBD1
clone_size: -
cdr3_nt: TGCGCCAGCAGCGAGGGGACAGGGAATCAGCCCCAGCATTTT
cdr3_aa: CASSEGTGNQPQHF

j_call: TRBJ1-6
v_call: TRBV6-6
d_call: -
clone_size: -
cdr3_nt: TGTGCCAGCAAAACCTCCTTGAGACAGACTAATTCACCCCTCCACTTT
cdr3_aa: CASKTSLRQTNSPLHF

j_call: TRBJ2-5
v_call: TRBV12-3/TRBV12-4
d_call: -
clone_size: -
cdr3_nt: TGTGCCAGCAGTCGGCGGGGAGAGACCCAGTACTTC
cdr3_aa: CASSRRGETQYF

j_call: TRBJ2-1
v_call: TRBV6-5
d_call: -
clone_size: few
cdr3_nt: TGTGCCAGCAGTTCGCGCTACAATGAGCAGTTCTTC
cdr3_aa: CASSSRYNEQFF

j_call: TRBJ2-5
v_call: TRBV11-3
d_call: -
clone_size: -
cdr3_nt: TGTGCCAGCAGCTTAGATGGAGGTCCGAGGACCCAGTACTTC
cdr3_aa: CASSLDGGPRTQYF

j_call: TRBJ1-4
v_call: TRBV3-1/TRBV3-2
d_call: -
clone_size: -
cdr3_nt: TGTGCCAGCAGCCAAGAGTGGAATGGGGCGGACCTAGAAAAACTGTTTTTT
cdr3_aa: CASSQEWNGADLEKLFF

j_call: TRBJ2-1
v_call: TRBV4-1
d_call: TRBD2
clone_size: -
cdr3_nt: TGCGCCAGCAGGACCCGGACTAGCGAGTACAATGAGCAGTTCTTC
cdr3_aa: CASRTRTSEYNEQFF

j_call: TRBJ2-4
v_call: TRBV4-2
d_call: TRBD1
clone_size: -
cdr3_nt: TGTGCCAGCAGCCCCGGGACAGCTCTAGGTCTAGACATTCAGTACTTC
cdr3_aa: CASSPGTALGLDIQYF

j_call: TRBJ2-7
v_call: TRBV30
d_call: TRBD1
clone_size: -
cdr3_nt: TGTGCCTACCGGGACAGGGGCTACGAGCAGTACTTC
cdr3_aa: CAYRDRGYEQYF

j_call: TRBJ1-4
v_call: TRBV28
d_call: -
clone_size: once
cdr3_nt: TGTGCCAGCAGTCGCCTCGGGGGAGGGCCCCATGAAAAACTGTTTTTT
cdr3_aa: CASSRLGGGPHEKLFF

j_call: TRBJ2-1
v_call: TRBV9
d_call: TRBD2
clone_size: -
cdr3_nt: TGTGCCAGCAGTCCCGGGACTAGCGGGAACAATGAGCAGTTCTTC
cdr3_aa: CASSPGTSGNNEQFF

j_call: TRBJ2-5
v_call: TRBV7-9
d_call: TRBD2
clone_size: -
cdr3_nt: TGTGCCAGCAGCCTACCGGCCGCCAGCGGGAGAGGTAATCTAGAGACCCAGTACTTC
cdr3_aa: CASSLPAASGRGNLETQYF